This T cell receptor (beta chain) stems from a study of blood T cell repertoires in COVID-19. V lost 0 bases to trimming and J lost 4 bases; unmatched junction nucleotides: 3. The CDR3 has 16 residues. CDR1 is SGHTA and CDR2 is FQGNSA in the germline V gene. Method: immunoSEQ multiplex PCR; TCRdb's copy keeps in-frame clones and lacks some. The repertoire holds some 220,000 clones, about 83% seen once, with around 1.3% in the top ten. Recruited during active infection, patients (from Seattle) were subsequently followed longitudinally. Specimen: peripheral blood. The sequence came from a woman younger than 45 with COVID-19, enrolled during active disease. The chain uses TRBV7-2 and TRBJ1-3; TRBD1 matches at 10 bases. The CDR3 protein is CASSLAGQGTGNTIYF. The CDR3 coding sequence is TGTGCCAGCAGCTTAGCGGGACAGGGGACGGGAAACACCATATATTTT.